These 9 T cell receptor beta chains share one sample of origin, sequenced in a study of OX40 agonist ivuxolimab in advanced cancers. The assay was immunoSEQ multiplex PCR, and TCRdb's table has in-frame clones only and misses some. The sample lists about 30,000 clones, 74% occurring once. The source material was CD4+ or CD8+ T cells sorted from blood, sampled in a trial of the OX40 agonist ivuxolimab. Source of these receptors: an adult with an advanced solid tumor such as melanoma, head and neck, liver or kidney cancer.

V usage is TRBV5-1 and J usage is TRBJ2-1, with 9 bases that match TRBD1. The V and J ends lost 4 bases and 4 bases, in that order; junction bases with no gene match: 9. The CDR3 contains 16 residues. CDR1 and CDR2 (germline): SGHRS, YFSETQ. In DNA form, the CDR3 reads TGCGCCAGCAGCACCCGAACAGGGGGCAGATACAATGAGCAGTTCTTC. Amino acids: CASSTRTGGRYNEQFF. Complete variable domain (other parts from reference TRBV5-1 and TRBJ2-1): KAGVTQTPRYLIKTRGQQVTLSCSPISGHRSVSWYQQTPGQGLQFLFEYFSETQRNKGNFPGRFSGRQFSNSRSEMNVSTLELGDSALYLCASSTRTGGRYNEQFFGPGTRLTVL.

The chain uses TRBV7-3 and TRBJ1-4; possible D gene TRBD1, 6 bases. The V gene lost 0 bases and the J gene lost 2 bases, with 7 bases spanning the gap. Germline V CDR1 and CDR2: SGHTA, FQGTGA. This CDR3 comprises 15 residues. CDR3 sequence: CASSLTGGTNEKLFF. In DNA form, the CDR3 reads TGTGCCAGCAGCTTAACGGGGGGCACTAATGAAAAACTGTTTTTT.

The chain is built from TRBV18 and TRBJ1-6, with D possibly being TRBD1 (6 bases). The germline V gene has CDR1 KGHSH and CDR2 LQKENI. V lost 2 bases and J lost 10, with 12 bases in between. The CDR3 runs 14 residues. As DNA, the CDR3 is TGTGCCAGCTCACCAAGGGGGGCCGGGTCACCCCTCCACTTT. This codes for CASSPRGAGSPLHF.

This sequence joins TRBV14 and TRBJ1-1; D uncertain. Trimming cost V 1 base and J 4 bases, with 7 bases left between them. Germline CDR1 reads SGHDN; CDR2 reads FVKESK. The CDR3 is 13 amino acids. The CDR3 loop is CASSQALGTEAFF. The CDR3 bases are TGTGCCAGCAGCCAAGCCCTGGGCACTGAAGCTTTCTTT.

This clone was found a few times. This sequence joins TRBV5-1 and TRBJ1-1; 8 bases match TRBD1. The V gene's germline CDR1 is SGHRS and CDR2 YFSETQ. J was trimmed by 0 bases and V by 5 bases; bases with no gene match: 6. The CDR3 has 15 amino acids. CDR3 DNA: TGCGCCAGCAGGTCAGGGGGCGGGATGAACACTGAAGCTTTCTTT. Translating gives CASRSGGGMNTEAFF. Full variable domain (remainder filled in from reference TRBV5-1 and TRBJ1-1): KAGVTQTPRYLIKTRGQQVTLSCSPISGHRSVSWYQQTPGQGLQFLFEYFSETQRNKGNFPGRFSGRQFSNSRSEMNVSTLELGDSALYLCASRSGGGMNTEAFFGQGTRLTVV.

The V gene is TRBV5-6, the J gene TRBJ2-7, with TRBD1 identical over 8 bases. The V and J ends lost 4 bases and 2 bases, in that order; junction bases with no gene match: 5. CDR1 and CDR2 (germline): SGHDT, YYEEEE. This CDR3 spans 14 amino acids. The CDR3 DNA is TGTGCCAGCAGCATCGCGGGACAGGCCTACGAGCAGTACTTC. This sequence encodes CASSIAGQAYEQYF.

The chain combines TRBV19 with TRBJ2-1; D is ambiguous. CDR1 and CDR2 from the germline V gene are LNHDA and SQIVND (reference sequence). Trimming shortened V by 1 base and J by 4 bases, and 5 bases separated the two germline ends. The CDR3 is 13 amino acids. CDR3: CASSIGRYNEQFF. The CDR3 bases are TGTGCCAGTAGTATAGGACGGTACAATGAGCAGTTCTTC.

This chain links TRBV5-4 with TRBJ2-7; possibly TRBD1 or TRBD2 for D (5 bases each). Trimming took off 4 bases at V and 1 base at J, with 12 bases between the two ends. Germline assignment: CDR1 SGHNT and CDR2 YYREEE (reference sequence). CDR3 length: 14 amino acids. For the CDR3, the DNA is TGTGCCAGCAGCACGGGACCTCCTTCCTACGAGCAGTACGTC. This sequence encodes CASSTGPPSYEQYV.

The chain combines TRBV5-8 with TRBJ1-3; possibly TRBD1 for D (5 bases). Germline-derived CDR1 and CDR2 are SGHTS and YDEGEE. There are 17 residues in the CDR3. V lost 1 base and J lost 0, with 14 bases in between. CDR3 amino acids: CASSLFQTGFSGNTIYF. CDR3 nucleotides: TGTGCCAGCAGCTTGTTCCAAACAGGATTCTCTGGAAACACCATATATTTT. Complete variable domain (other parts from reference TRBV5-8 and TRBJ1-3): EAGVTQSPTHLIKTRGQQATLRCSPISGHTSVYWYQQALGLGLQFLLWYDEGEERNRGNFPPRFSGRQFPNYSSELNVNALELEDSALYLCASSLFQTGFSGNTIYFGEGSWLTVV.